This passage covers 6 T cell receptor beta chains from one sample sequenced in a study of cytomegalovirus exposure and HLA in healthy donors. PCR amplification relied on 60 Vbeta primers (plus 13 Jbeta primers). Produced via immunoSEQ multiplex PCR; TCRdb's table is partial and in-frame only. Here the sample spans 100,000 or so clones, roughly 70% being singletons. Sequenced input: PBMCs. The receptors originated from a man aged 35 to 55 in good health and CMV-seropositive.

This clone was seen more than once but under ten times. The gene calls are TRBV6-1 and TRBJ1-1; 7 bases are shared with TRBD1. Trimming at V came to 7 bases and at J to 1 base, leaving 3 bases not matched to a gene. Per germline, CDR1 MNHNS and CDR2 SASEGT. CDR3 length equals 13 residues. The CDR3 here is CASIWDRNTEAFF. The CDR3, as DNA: TGTGCCAGCATTTGGGACAGGAACACTGAAGCTTTCTTT.

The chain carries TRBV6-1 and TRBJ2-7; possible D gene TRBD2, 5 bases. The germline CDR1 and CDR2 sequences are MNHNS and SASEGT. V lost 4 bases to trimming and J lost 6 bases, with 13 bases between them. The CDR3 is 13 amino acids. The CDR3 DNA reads TGTGCCAGCAGTGTAGACCGGGGTTCCGAGCAGTACGTC. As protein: CASSVDRGSEQYV.

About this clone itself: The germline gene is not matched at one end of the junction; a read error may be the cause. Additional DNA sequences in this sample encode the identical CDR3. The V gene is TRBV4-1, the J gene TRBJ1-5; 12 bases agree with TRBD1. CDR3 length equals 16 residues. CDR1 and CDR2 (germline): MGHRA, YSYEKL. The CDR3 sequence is CASSFRDRGQGQPQHF. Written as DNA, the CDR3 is TGTGCCAGCAGCTTCCGGGACAGGGGGCAGGGTCAGCCCCAGCATTTT.

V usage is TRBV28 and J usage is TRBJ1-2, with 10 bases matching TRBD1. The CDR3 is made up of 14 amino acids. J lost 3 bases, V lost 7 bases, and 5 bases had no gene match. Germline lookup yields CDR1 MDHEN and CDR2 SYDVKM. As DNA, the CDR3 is TGTGCCAGCATTTGGGGACAGGGGCACTATGGCTACACCTTC. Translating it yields CASIWGQGHYGYTF.

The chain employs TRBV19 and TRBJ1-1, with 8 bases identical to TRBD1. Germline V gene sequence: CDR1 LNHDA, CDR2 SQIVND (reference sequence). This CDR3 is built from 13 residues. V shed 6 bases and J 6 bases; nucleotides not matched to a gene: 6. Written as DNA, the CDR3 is TGTGCCAGTAGGAAACAGGGGGAGGCTGAAGCTTTCTTT. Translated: CASRKQGEAEAFF.

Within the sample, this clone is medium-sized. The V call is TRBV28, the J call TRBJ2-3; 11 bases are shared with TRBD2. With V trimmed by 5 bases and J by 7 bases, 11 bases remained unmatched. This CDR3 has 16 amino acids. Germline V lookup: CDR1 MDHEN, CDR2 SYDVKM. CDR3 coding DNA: TGTGCCAGCAGTCCCCGTAGCGGGAGGGCCCTATATACGCAGTATTTT. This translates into CASSPRSGRALYTQYF.